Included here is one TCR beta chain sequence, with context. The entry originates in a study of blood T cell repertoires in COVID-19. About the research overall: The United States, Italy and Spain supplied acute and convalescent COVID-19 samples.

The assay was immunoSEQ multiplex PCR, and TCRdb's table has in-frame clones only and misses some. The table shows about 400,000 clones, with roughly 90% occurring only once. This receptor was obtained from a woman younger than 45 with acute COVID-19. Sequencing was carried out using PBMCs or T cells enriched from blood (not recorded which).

The CDR3 sequence is CASSQDRTGEAYGYTF. CDR3 nucleotide sequence: TGCGCCAGCAGCCAGGACCGGACAGGAGAGGCATATGGCTACACCTTC. The genes are TRBV4-1 and TRBJ1-2, with 7 bases aligning to TRBD1. Germline CDR1 MGHRA, CDR2 YSYEKL. V lost 3 bases to trimming and J lost 5 bases; unmatched junction nucleotides: 12. The CDR3 runs 16 residues.